This T cell receptor beta chain is drawn from a study of blood T cell repertoires in COVID-19. Assay: immunoSEQ multiplex PCR; the TCRdb copy retains only in-frame clones and omits some. Of under 400,000 clones listed, 70% to 90% are singletons. Patients in Seattle were enrolled during active infection, then followed longitudinally. The germline V gene has CDR1 SEHNR and CDR2 FQNEAQ (reference sequence). V shed 5 bases and J shed 0 bases, with 11 bases lying between them. The length of the CDR3 is 16 residues. The chain is built from TRBV7-9 and TRBJ1-6; D may be TRBD1 (6 bases). Source material: peripheral blood. This clonotype was obtained from a woman aged 30 to 39 with COVID-19, enrolled during active disease. As DNA, the CDR3 is TGTGCCAGCAGCAGACAGGCTAGCTCCTATAATTCACCCCTCCACTTT. Its translation is CASSRQASSYNSPLHF.